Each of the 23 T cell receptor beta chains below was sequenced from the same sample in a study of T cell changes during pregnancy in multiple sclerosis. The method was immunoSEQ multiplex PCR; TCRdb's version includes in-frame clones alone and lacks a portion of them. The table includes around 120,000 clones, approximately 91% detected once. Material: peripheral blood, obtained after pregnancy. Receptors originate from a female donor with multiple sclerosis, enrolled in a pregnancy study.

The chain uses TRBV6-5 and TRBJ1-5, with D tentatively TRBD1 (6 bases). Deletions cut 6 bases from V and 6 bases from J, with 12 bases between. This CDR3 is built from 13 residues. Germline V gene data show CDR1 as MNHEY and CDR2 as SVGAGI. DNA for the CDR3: TGTGCCAGCAGGCCAAACAGGGTTCAGCCCCAGCATTTT. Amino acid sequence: CASRPNRVQPQHF.

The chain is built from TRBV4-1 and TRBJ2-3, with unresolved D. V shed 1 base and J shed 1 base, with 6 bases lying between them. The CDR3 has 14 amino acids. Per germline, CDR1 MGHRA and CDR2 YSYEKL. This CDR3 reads CASSQAGGTDTQYF. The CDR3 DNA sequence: TGCGCCAGCAGCCAAGCCGGAGGCACAGATACGCAGTATTTT.

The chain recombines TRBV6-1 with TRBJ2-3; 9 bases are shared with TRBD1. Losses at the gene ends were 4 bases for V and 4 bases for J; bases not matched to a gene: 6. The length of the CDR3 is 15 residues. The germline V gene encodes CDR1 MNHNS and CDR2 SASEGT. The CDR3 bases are TGTGCCAGCAGTGCCCGGACAGGGGAGGCAGATACGCAGTATTTT. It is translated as CASSARTGEADTQYF.

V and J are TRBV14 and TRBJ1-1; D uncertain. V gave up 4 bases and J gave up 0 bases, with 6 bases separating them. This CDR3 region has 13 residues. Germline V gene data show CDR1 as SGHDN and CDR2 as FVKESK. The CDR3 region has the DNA TGTGCCAGCAGCCGACACTTGAACACTGAAGCTTTCTTT. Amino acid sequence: CASSRHLNTEAFF.

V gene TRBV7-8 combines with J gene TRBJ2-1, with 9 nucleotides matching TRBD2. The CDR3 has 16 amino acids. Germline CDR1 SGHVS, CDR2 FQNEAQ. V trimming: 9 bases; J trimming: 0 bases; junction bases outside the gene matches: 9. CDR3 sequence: CASRGRGGSSYNEQFF. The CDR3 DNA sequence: TGTGCCAGTCGGGGGCGGGGGGGGAGCTCCTACAATGAGCAGTTCTTC.

The CDR3 nucleotides read TGTGCCAGCAGCTTAGATCTCCACAATGAGCAGTTCTTC. It yields the protein CASSLDLHNEQFF. V usage is TRBV11-2 and J usage is TRBJ2-1; D is undetermined. This CDR3 has 13 amino acids. Deletions cut 0 bases from V and 5 bases from J, with 5 bases between. Looked up from germline, CDR1 is SGHAT and CDR2 is FQNNGV.

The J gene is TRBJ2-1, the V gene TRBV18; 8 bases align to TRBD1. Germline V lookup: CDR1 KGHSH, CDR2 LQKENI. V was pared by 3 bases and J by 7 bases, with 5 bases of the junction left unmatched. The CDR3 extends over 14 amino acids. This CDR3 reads CASSPARGQNEQFF. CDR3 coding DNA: TGTGCCAGCTCACCGGCCAGGGGGCAAAATGAGCAGTTCTTC.

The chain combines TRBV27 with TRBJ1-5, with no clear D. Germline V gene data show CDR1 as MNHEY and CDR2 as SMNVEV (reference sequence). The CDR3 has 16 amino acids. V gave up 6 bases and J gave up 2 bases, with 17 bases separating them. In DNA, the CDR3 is TGTGCCAGCAGCCCGACCCCCGGGTTTGGCAATCAGCCCCAGCATTTT. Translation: CASSPTPGFGNQPQHF.

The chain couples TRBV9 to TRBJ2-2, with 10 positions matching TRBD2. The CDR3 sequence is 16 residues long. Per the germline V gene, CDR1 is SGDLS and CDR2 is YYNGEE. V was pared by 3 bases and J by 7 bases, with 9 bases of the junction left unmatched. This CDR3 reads CASSETSGVGDGELFF. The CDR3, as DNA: TGTGCCAGCAGCGAAACTAGCGGGGTAGGGGACGGGGAGCTGTTTTTT.

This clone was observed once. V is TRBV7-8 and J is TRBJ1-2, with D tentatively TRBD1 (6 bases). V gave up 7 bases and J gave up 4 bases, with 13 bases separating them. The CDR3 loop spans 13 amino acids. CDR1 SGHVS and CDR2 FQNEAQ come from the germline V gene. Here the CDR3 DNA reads TGTGCCAGCACCAGGACAGAGGGCTATGGCTACACCTTC. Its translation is CASTRTEGYGYTF.

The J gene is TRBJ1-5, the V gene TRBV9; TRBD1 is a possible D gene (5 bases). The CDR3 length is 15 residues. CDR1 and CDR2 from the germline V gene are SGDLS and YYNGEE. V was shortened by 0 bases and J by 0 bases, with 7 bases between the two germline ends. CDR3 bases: TGTGCCAGCAGCGTAGAGGGGTATAGCAATCAGCCCCAGCATTTT. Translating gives CASSVEGYSNQPQHF.

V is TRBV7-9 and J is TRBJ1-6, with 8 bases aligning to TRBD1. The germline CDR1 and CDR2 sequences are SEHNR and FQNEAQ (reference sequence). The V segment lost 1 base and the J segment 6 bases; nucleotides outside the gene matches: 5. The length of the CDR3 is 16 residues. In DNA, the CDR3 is TGTGCCAGCAGCTTAGAGGTCAGGGGGCCTAATTCACCCCTCCACTTT. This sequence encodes CASSLEVRGPNSPLHF.

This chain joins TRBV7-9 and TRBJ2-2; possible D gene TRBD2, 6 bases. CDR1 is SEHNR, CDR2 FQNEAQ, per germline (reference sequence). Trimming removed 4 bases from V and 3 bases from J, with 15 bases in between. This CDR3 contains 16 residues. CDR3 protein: CASSSGPGSDTGELFF. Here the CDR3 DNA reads TGTGCCAGCAGCTCGGGACCCGGGAGTGACACCGGGGAGCTGTTTTTT.

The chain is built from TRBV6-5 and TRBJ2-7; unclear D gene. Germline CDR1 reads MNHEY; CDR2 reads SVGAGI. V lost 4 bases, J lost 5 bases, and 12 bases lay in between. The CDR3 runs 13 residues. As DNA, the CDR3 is TGTGCCAGCAGTTCCATCCCCTACCACGAGCAGTACTTC. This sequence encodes CASSSIPYHEQYF.

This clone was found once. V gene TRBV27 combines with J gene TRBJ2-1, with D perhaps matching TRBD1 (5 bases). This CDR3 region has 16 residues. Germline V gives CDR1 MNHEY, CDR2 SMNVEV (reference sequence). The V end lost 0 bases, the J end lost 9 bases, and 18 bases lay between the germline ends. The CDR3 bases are TGTGCCAGCAGTTTATCTCCCCGTATAGGGGTCAGTGAGCAGTTCTTC. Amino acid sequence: CASSLSPRIGVSEQFF.

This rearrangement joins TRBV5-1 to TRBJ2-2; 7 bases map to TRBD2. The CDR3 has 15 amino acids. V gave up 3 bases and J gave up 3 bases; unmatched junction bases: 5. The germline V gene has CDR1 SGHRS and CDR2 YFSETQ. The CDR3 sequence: CASSSGTTYTGELFF. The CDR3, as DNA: TGCGCCAGCAGCTCCGGGACTACCTACACCGGGGAGCTGTTTTTT.

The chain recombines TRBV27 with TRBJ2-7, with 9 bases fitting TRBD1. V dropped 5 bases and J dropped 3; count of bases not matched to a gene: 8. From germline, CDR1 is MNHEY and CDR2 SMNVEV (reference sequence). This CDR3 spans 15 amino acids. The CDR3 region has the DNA TGTGCCAGCAGTATAAAGACAGGGGGGTTCTACGAGCAGTACTTC. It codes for CASSIKTGGFYEQYF.

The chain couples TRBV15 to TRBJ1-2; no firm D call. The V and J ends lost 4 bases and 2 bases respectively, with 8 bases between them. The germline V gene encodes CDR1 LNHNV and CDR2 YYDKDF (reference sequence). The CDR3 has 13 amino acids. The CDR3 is CATSTDGNYGYTF. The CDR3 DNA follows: TGTGCCACCAGCACCGACGGGAACTATGGCTACACCTTC.

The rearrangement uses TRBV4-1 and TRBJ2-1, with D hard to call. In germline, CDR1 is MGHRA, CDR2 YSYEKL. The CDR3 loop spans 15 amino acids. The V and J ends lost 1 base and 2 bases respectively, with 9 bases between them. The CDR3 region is CASSQVLAAYNEQFF. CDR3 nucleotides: TGCGCCAGCAGCCAAGTCTTAGCCGCCTACAATGAGCAGTTCTTC.

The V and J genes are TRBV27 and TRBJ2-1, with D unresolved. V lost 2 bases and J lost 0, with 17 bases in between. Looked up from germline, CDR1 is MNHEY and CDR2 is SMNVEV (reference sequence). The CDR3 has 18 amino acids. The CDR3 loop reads CASSLAGFPASSYNEQFF. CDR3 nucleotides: TGTGCCAGCAGTTTAGCCGGTTTCCCCGCAAGCTCCTACAATGAGCAGTTCTTC.

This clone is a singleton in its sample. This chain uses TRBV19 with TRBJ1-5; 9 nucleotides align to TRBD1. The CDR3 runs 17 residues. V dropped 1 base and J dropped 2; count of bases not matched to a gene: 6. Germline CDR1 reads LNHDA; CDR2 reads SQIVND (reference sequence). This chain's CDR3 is CASSIGGQGSGNQPQHF. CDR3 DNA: TGTGCCAGTAGTATAGGGGGACAGGGATCCGGCAATCAGCCCCAGCATTTT. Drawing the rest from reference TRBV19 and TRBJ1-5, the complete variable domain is DGGITQSPKYLFRKEGQNVTLSCEQNLNHDAMYWYRQDPGQGLRLIYYSQIVNDFQKGDIAEGYSVSREKKESFPLTVTSAQKNPTAFYLCASSIGGQGSGNQPQHFGDGTRLSIL.

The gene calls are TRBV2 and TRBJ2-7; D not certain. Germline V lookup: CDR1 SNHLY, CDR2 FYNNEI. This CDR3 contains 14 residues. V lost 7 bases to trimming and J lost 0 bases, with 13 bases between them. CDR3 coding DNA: TGTGCCAGCATAGACATCCTGAGCTCCTACGAGCAGTACTTC. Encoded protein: CASIDILSSYEQYF.

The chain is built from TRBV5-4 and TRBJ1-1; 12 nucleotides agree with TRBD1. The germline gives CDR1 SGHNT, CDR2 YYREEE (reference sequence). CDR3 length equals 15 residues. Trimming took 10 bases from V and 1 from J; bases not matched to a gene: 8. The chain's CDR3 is CAGGQGAGKNTEAFF. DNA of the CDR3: TGTGCCGGGGGACAGGGGGCCGGTAAGAACACTGAAGCTTTCTTT.